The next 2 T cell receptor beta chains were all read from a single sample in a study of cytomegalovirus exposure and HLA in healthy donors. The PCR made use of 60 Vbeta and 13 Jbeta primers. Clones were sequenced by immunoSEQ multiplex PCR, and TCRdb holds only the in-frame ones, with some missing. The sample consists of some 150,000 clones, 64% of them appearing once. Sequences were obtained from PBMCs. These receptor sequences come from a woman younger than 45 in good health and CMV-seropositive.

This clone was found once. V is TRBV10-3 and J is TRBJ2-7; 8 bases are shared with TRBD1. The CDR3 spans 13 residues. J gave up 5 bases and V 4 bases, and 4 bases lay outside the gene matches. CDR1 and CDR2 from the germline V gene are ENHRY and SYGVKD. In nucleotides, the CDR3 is TGTGCCATCAGTGTTTCGACAGGGGACGAGCAGTACTTC. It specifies CAISVSTGDEQYF.

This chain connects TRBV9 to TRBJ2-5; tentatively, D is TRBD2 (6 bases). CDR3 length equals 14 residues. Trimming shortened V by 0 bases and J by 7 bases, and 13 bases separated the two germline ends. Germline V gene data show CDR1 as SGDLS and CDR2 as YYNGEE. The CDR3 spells CASSVGAPEGTQYF. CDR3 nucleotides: TGTGCCAGCAGCGTAGGAGCCCCGGAGGGGACCCAGTACTTC.